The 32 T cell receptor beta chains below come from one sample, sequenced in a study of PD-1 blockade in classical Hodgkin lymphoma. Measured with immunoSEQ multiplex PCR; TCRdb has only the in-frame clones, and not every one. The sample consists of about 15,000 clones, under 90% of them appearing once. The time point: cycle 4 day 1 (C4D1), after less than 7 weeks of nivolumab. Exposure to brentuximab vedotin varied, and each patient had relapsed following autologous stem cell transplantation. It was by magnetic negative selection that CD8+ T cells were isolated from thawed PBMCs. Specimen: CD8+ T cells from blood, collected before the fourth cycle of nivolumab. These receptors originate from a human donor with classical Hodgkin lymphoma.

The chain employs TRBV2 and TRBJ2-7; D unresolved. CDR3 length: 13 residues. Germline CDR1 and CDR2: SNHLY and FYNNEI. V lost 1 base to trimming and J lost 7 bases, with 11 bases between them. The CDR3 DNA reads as TGTGCCAGCAGTGAAGAGGGTTTGGATGAGCAGTACTTC. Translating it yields CASSEEGLDEQYF.

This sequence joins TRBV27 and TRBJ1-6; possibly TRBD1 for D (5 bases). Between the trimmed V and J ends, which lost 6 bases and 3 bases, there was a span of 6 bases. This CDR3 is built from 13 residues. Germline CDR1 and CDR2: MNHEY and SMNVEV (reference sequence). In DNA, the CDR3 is TGTGCCAGCAGGGGGGGCTATAATTCACCCCTCCACTTT. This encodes CASRGGYNSPLHF.

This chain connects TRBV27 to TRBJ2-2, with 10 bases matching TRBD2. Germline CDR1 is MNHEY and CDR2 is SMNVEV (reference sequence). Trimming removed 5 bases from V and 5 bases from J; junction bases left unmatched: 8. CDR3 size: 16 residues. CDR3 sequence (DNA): TGTGCCAGCAGTCTTCTAGCGGGAGTTGGGACCGGGGAGCTGTTTTTT. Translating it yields CASSLLAGVGTGELFF.

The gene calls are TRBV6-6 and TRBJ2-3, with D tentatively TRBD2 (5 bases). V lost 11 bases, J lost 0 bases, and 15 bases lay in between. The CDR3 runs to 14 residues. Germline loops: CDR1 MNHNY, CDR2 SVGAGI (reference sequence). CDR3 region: CASEDPSSTDTQYF. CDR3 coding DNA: TGTGCCTCGGAGGATCCCTCTAGCACAGATACGCAGTATTTT.

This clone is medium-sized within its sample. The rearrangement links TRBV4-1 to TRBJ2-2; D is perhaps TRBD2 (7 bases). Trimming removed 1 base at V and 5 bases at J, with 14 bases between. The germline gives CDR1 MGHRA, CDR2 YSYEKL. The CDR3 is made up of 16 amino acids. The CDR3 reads CASSQVGGAGTGELFF. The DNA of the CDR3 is TGCGCCAGCAGCCAAGTTGGGGGGGCTGGGACCGGGGAGCTGTTTTTT.

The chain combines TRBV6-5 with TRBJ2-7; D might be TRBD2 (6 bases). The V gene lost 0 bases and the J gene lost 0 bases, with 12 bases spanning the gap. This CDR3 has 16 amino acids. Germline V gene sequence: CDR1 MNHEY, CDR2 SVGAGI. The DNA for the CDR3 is TGTGCCAGCAGTTACTCTTATAGCGGTCACTCCTACGAGCAGTACTTC. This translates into CASSYSYSGHSYEQYF.

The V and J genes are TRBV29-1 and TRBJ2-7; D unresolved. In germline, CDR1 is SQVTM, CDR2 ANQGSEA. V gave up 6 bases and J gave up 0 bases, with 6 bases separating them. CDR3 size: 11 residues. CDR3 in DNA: TGCAGCGTGTTGGGCTCCTACGAGCAGTACTTC. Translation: CSVLGSYEQYF.

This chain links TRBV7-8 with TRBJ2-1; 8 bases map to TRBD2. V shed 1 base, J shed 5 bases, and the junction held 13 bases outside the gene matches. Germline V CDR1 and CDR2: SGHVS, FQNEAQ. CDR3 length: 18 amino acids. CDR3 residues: CASSLDRLGSGGNNEQFF. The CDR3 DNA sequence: TGTGCCAGCAGCTTAGACCGTCTAGGGAGCGGGGGCAACAATGAGCAGTTCTTC.

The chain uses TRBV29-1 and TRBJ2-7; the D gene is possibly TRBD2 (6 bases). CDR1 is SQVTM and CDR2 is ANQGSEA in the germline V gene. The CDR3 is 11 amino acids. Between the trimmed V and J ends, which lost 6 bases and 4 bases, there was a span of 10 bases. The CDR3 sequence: CSVGGGYEQYF. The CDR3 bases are TGCAGCGTGGGGGGAGGTTACGAGCAGTACTTC.

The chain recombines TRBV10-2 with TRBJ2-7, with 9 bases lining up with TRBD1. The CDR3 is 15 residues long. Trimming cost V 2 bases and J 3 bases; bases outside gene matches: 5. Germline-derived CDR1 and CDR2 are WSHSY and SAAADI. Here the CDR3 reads CASSEAGQGFYEQYF. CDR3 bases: TGCGCCAGCAGTGAGGCGGGACAGGGTTTCTACGAGCAGTACTTC.

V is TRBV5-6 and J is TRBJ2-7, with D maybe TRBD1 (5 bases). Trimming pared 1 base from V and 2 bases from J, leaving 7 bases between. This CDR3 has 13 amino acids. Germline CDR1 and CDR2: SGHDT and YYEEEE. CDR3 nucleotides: TGTGCCAGCAGCTTGTTAGGGGCCTACGAGCAGTACTTC. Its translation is CASSLLGAYEQYF.

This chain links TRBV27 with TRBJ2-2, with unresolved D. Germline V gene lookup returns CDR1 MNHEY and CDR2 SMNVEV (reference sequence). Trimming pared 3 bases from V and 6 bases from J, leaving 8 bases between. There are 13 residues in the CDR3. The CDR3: CASSLIESGELFF. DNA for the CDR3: TGTGCCAGCAGTTTGATTGAGTCCGGGGAGCTGTTTTTT.

The DNA of the CDR3 is TGTGCCAGCAGCTTAGCCACACGACAGGGTAGGGGATCCGAAAACATTCAGTACTTC. Translation: CASSLATRQGRGSENIQYF. The chain recombines TRBV7-9 with TRBJ2-4; 7 bases match TRBD1. The CDR3 is 19 residues long. Germline V gene sequence: CDR1 SEHNR, CDR2 FQNEAQ (reference sequence). J lost 5 bases, V lost 0 bases, and 16 bases had no gene match.

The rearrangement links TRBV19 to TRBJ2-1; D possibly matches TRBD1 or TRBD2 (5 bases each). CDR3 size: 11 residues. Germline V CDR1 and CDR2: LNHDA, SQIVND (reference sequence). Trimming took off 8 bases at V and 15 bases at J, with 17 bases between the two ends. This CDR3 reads CASRDASTGFF. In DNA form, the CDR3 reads TGTGCCAGTCGGGACGCCAGCACCGGGTTCTTC.

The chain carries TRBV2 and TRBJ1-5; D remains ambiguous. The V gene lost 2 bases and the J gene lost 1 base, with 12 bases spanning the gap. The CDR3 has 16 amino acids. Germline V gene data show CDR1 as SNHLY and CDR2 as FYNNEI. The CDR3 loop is CASSESLVSSNQPQHF. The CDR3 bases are TGTGCCAGCAGTGAAAGTTTGGTGTCGAGCAATCAGCCCCAGCATTTT.

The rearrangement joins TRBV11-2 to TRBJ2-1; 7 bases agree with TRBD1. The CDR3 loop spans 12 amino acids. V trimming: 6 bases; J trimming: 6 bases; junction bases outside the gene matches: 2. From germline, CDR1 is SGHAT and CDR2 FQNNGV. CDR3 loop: CASRDRTNEQFF. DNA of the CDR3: TGTGCCAGCAGGGACAGGACCAATGAGCAGTTCTTC.

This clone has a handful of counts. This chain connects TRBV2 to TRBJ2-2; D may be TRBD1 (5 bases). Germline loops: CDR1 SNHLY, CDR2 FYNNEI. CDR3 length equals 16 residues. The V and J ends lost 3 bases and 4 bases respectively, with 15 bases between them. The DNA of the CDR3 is TGTGCCAGCAGTGATAGGGGTAGGAGCGTCACCGGGGAGCTGTTTTTT. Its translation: CASSDRGRSVTGELFF.

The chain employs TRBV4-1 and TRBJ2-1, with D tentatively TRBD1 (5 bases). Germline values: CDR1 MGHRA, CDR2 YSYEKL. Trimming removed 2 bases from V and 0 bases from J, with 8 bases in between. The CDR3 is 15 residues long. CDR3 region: CASSQWTSSYNEQFF. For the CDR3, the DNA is TGCGCCAGCAGCCAATGGACAAGCTCCTACAATGAGCAGTTCTTC.

The CDR3 spells CASSQAFHRTDTQYF. The CDR3 DNA follows: TGTGCCAGCAGTCAGGCCTTCCATCGCACAGATACGCAGTATTTT. V and J are TRBV6-5 and TRBJ2-3, with D unresolved. This CDR3 spans 15 amino acids. The V and J ends lost 5 bases and 1 base respectively, with 13 bases between them. Germline V gene sequence: CDR1 MNHEY, CDR2 SVGAGI.

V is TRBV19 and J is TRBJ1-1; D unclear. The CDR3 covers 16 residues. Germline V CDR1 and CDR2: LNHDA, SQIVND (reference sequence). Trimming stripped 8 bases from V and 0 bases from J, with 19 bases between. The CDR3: CASARAYGDVNTEAFF. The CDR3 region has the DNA TGTGCCAGTGCCCGCGCCTACGGCGACGTGAACACTGAAGCTTTCTTT. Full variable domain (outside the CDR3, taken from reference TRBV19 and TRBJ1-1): DGGITQSPKYLFRKEGQNVTLSCEQNLNHDAMYWYRQDPGQGLRLIYYSQIVNDFQKGDIAEGYSVSREKKESFPLTVTSAQKNPTAFYLCASARAYGDVNTEAFFGQGTRLTVV.

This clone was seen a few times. Written as DNA, the CDR3 is TGCGCCAGCAGTCTAGAGACAGGGCCAGCTAATGAAAAACTGTTTTTT. This sequence encodes CASSLETGPANEKLFF. The chain uses TRBV10-2 and TRBJ1-4, with 7 bases lining up with TRBD1. Looked up from germline, CDR1 is WSHSY and CDR2 is SAAADI. V dropped 5 bases and J dropped 3; count of bases not matched to a gene: 9. This CDR3 region has 16 residues.

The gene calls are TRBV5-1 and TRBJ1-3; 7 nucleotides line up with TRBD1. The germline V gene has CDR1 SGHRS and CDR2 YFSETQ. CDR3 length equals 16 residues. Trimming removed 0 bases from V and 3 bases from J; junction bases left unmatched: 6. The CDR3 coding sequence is TGCGCCAGCAGCTTGGGGCATTGGGACAGTGGAAACACCATATATTTT. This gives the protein CASSLGHWDSGNTIYF.

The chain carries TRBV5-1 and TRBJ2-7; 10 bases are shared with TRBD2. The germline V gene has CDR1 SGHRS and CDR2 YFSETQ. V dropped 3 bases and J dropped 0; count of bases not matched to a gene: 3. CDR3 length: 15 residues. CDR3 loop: CASSWTSGDSYEQYF. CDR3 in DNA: TGCGCCAGCAGCTGGACTAGCGGAGACTCCTACGAGCAGTACTTC.

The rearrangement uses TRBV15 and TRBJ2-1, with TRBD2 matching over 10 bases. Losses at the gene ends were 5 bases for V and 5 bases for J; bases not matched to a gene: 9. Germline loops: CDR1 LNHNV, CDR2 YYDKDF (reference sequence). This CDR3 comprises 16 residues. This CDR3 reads CATSFDGLAAHNEQFF. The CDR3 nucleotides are TGTGCCACCAGCTTTGACGGACTAGCGGCCCACAATGAGCAGTTCTTC.

For the CDR3, the DNA is TGTGCCAGTAGTATTGGGACTGCTGGAAACACCATATATTTT. Its protein is CASSIGTAGNTIYF. V gene TRBV19 combines with J gene TRBJ1-3; tentative D call: TRBD1 (5 bases). This CDR3 has 14 amino acids. Trimming shortened V by 3 bases and J by 2 bases, and 8 bases separated the two germline ends. Germline V CDR1 and CDR2: LNHDA, SQIVND (reference sequence). Full variable domain (outside the CDR3, taken from reference TRBV19 and TRBJ1-3): DGGITQSPKYLFRKEGQNVTLSCEQNLNHDAMYWYRQDPGQGLRLIYYSQIVNDFQKGDIAEGYSVSREKKESFPLTVTSAQKNPTAFYLCASSIGTAGNTIYFGEGSWLTVV.

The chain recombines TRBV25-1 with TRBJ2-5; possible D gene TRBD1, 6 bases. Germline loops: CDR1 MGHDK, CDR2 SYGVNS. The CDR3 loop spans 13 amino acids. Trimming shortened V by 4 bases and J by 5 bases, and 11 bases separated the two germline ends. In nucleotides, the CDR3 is TGTGCCAGCAGTGCACAGGGTCGGGAGACCCAGTACTTC. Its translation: CASSAQGRETQYF. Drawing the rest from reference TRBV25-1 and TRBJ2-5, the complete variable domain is EADIYQTPRYLVIGTGKKITLECSQTMGHDKMYWYQQDPGMELHLIHYSYGVNSTEKGDLSSESTVSRIRTEHFPLTLESARPSHTSQYLCASSAQGRETQYFGPGTRLLVL.

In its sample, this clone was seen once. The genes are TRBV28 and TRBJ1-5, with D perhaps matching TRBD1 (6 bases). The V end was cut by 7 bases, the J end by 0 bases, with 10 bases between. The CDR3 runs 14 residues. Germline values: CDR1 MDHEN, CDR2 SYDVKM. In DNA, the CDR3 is TGTGCCAGCACGGGGGGCTATAGCAATCAGCCCCAGCATTTT. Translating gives CASTGGYSNQPQHF. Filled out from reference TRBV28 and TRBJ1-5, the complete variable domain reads DVKVTQSSRYLVKRTGEKVFLECVQDMDHENMFWYRQDPGLGLRLIYFSYDVKMKEKGDIPEGYSVSREKKERFSLILESASTNQTSMYLCASTGGYSNQPQHFGDGTRLSIL.

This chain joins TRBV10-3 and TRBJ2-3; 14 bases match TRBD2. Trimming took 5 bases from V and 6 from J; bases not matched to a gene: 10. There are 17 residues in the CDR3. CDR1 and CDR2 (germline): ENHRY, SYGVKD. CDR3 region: CAISSPGLAGVADTQYF. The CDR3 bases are TGTGCCATCAGTTCACCGGGACTAGCGGGGGTGGCCGATACGCAGTATTTT.

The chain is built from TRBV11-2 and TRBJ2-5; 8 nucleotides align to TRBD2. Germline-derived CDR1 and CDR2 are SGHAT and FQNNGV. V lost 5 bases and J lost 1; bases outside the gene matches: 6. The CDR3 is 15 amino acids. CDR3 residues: CASSLLGGGQETQYF. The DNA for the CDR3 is TGTGCCAGCAGCCTCCTCGGGGGGGGCCAAGAGACCCAGTACTTC. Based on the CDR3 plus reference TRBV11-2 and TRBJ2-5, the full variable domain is EAGVAQSPRYKIIEKRQSVAFWCNPISGHATLYWYQQILGQGPKLLIQFQNNGVVDDSQLPKDRFSAERLKGVDSTLKIQPAKLEDSAVYLCASSLLGGGQETQYFGPGTRLLVL.

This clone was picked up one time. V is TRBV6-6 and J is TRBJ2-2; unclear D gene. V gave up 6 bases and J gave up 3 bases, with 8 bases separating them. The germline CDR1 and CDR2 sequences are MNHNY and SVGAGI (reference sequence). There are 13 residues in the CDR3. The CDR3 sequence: CASSVRDTGELFF. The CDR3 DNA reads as TGTGCCAGCAGCGTTCGGGACACCGGGGAGCTGTTTTTT.

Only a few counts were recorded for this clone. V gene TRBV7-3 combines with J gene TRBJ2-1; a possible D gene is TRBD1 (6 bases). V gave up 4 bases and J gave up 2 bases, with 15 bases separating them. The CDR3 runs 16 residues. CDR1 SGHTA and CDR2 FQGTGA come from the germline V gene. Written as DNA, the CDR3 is TGTGCCAGCAGCTCGGTCCGGGACACGACCTACAATGAGCAGTTCTTC. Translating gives CASSSVRDTTYNEQFF.

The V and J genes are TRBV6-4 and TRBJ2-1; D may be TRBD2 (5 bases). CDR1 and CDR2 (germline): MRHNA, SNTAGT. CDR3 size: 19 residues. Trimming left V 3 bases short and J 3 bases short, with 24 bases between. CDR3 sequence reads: CASSEGTNKAGLCYNEQFF. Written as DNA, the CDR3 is TGTGCCAGCAGTGAAGGAACAAACAAGGCGGGTCTCTGCTACAATGAGCAGTTCTTC.